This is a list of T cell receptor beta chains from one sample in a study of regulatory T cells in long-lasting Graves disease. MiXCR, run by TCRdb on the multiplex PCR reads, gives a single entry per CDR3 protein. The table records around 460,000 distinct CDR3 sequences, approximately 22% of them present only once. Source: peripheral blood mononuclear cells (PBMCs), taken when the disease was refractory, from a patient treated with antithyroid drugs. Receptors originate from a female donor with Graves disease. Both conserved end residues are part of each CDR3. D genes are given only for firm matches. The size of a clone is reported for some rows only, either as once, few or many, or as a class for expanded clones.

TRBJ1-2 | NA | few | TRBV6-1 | CASSPPQRYGYTF | TGTGCCAGCAGCCCCCCACAGAGATATGGCTACACCTTC
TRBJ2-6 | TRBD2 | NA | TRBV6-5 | CASSYRPSGLRGANVLTF | TGTGCCAGCAGTTATCGGCCTAGCGGGCTGAGGGGGGCCAACGTCCTGACTTTC
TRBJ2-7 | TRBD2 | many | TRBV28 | CASSLIVAGEGEQYF | TGTGCCAGCAGTTTAATCGTAGCGGGAGAAGGCGAGCAGTACTTC
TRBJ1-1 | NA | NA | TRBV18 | CASSPGSWMNTEAFF | TGTGCCAGCTCACCAGGGTCCTGGATGAACACTGAAGCTTTCTTT
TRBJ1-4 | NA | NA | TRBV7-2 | CASSLTSLNEKLFF | TGTGCCAGCAGCTTAACATCTTTAAATGAAAAACTGTTTTTT
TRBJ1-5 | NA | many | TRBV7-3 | CASSPGRNSNQPQHF | TGTGCCAGCAGCCCCGGGCGGAATAGCAATCAGCCCCAGCATTTT
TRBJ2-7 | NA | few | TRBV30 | CAWTGGGHSYEQYF | TGTGCCTGGACAGGGGGGGGCCACTCCTACGAGCAGTACTTC
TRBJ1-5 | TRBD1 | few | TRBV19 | CASTRDRADQPQHF | TGTGCCAGTACCCGGGACAGGGCCGATCAGCCCCAGCATTTT
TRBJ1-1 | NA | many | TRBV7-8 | CASSITGISEAFF | TGTGCCAGCAGCATAACAGGGATTTCTGAAGCTTTCTTT
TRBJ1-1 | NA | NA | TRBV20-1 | CSARGGGVGTEAFF | TGCAGTGCTAGAGGGGGTGGGGTGGGCACTGAAGCTTTCTTT
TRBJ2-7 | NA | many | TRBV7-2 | CASSLVASRSYEQYF | TGTGCCAGCAGCTTAGTAGCTAGCAGATCCTACGAGCAGTACTTC
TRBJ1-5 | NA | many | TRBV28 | CASSSPGSIGGPQHF | TGTGCCAGCAGTTCCCCGGGCTCGATTGGGGGGCCCCAGCATTTT
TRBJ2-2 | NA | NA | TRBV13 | CASGRGNTGELFF | TGTGCCAGCGGGCGGGGGAACACCGGGGAGCTGTTTTTT
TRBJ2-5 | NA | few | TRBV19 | CASSIGTASQETQYF | TGTGCCAGTAGTATAGGGACAGCCTCTCAAGAGACCCAGTACTTC
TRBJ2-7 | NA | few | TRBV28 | CASNDPGTSYEQYF | TGTGCCAGCAATGATCCCGGGACCTCCTACGAGCAGTACTTC
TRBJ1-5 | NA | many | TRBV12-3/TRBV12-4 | CASSLEVDQPQHF | TGTGCCAGCAGCCTGGAGGTTGATCAGCCCCAGCATTTT
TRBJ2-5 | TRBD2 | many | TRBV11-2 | CASSLVGRGSKETQYF | TGTGCCAGCAGCTTAGTAGGGCGCGGGAGTAAGGAGACCCAGTACTTC
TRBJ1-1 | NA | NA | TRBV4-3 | CASSQEGGSTEAFF | TGCGCCAGCAGCCAAGAAGGCGGGTCGACTGAAGCTTTCTTT
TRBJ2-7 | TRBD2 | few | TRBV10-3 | CAITRGEGYEQYF | TGTGCCATCACCCGAGGGGAGGGTTACGAGCAGTACTTC
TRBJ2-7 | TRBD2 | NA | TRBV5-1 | CASSLMASGRGVSYEQYF | TGCGCCAGCAGCTTAATGGCTAGCGGGAGAGGTGTGAGCTACGAGCAGTACTTC
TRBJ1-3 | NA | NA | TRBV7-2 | CASSSPQVSGNTIYF | TGTGCCAGCAGCTCACCCCAGGTGTCTGGAAACACCATATATTTT
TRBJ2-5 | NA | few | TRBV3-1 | CASSQKFGRTAQYF | TGTGCCAGCAGCCAAAAATTTGGCCGTACGGCCCAGTACTTC
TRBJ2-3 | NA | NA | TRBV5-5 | CASSRGIGDTQYF | TGTGCCAGCAGCAGAGGTATCGGAGATACGCAGTATTTT
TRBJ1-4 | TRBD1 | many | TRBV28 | CASILTRGEKLFF | TGTGCCAGCATTTTAACCAGGGGGGAAAAACTGTTTTTT
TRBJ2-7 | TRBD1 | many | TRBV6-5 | CASSSGTANYEQYF | TGTGCCAGCAGTTCCGGGACAGCAAATTACGAGCAGTACTTC
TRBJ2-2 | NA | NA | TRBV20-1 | CSARASYTGELFF | TGCAGTGCTAGAGCGTCCTACACCGGGGAGCTGTTTTTT